This T cell receptor (beta chain) derives from a study of CD8 T cells in ankylosing spondylitis. TCRdb recomputed calls from the 5' RACE reads with MiXCR, one row per CDR3 protein. The table has about 400,000 distinct CDR3 sequences, approximately 20% seen once; the top ten hold about a sixth. CDR3 length: 16 amino acids. The germline V gene has CDR1 LGHDT and CDR2 YNNKEL (reference sequence). Trimming left V 3 bases short and J 1 base short, with 15 bases between. Concerning this clonotype itself: As yet, its antigen is unknown.

Study-wide points: Some motif variants were previously reported in reactive arthritis synovial fluid and blood. Researchers report that disease-linked clones proved CD8+ and relatively rare in peripheral blood. Blood from ankylosing spondylitis patients appeared to carry a characteristic roughly eight-variant TCR beta motif. Matched ankylosing spondylitis synovial fluid reportedly showed significant enrichment of disease-linked clones.

Specimen: blood, either unsorted or a sorted T cell fraction (not recorded which). The chain couples TRBV3-1 to TRBJ2-5; D possibly corresponds to TRBD2 (6 bases). The receptor was derived from a male donor with ankylosing spondylitis. CDR3 residues: CASSHLADHIQETQYF. Written as DNA, the CDR3 is TGTGCCAGCAGCCATTTAGCGGATCACATCCAAGAGACCCAGTACTTC.